Below, 29 T cell receptor beta chains from the same sample are listed, as sequenced in a study of memory CD4+ T cells and cytomegalovirus serostatus. Clones were sequenced by immunoSEQ multiplex PCR, and TCRdb holds only the in-frame ones, with some missing. Of tens of thousands of clones in the sample, around four fifths were seen once. The sort gate was single viable CD3+CD4+CD8-CD45RO+ cells for memory CD4+ T cells. The sequencing sample was made of memory CD4+ T cells from blood. The source of these receptors is an adult in good health and CMV-seropositive.

V usage is TRBV7-8 and J usage is TRBJ1-5, with D possibly being TRBD1 (5 bases). The CDR3 runs 17 residues. Trimming cost V 5 bases and J 2 bases, with 19 bases left between them. In germline, CDR1 is SGHVS, CDR2 FQNEAQ. The chain's CDR3 is CASSVTSEAQGNQPQHF. CDR3 nucleotides: TGTGCCAGCAGCGTAACTTCAGAGGCACAGGGCAATCAGCCCCAGCATTTT.

The rearrangement links TRBV18 to TRBJ2-7; D gene uncertain. Germline CDR1 KGHSH, CDR2 LQKENI. V shed 6 bases and J shed 0 bases, with 21 bases lying between them. CDR3 length: 17 amino acids. The CDR3 loop reads CASSLSGHYSTSYEQYF. The CDR3 DNA sequence: TGTGCCAGCTCCCTTTCGGGTCATTACTCTACCTCCTACGAGCAGTACTTC.

This clone came up once. The chain has TRBV6-5 and TRBJ1-1; the match to TRBD1 covers 10 bases. The V gene's germline CDR1 is MNHEY and CDR2 SVGAGI. Losses at the gene ends were 4 bases for V and 4 bases for J; bases not matched to a gene: 0. The CDR3 is 13 residues long. The CDR3 nucleotides are TGTGCCAGCAGTTGGGACAGGGGCACTGAAGCTTTCTTT. This encodes CASSWDRGTEAFF.

The chain links TRBV5-1 to TRBJ2-5; D might be TRBD1 or TRBD2, each matching 6 bases. Germline V gives CDR1 SGHRS, CDR2 YFSETQ. This CDR3 has 18 amino acids. V was pared by 0 bases and J by 0 bases, with 18 bases between. The DNA for the CDR3 is TGCGCCAGCAGCTTGGCCCCAAGGGGGGTTAACCACCAAGAGACCCAGTACTTC. It codes for CASSLAPRGVNHQETQYF.

The V call is TRBV15, the J call TRBJ1-5; perhaps TRBD1 as D (5 bases). V lost 3 bases and J lost 1, with 13 bases in between. Germline V CDR1 and CDR2: LNHNV, YYDKDF (reference sequence). This CDR3 has 16 residues. The CDR3 DNA is TGTGCCACCAGCAGGGGAGGGCAGGGAAGCAATCAGCCCCAGCATTTT. This translates into CATSRGGQGSNQPQHF.

The V gene is TRBV19, the J gene TRBJ1-1; TRBD1 aligns across 8 bases. The CDR3 has 15 amino acids. Germline V gene data show CDR1 as LNHDA and CDR2 as SQIVND (reference sequence). V lost 7 bases and J lost 3; bases outside the gene matches: 10. The CDR3 protein is CASTPRQGPYTEAFF. The DNA of the CDR3 is TGTGCCAGTACCCCTCGACAGGGGCCGTACACTGAAGCTTTCTTT. Variable domain in full (rest from reference TRBV19 and TRBJ1-1): DGGITQSPKYLFRKEGQNVTLSCEQNLNHDAMYWYRQDPGQGLRLIYYSQIVNDFQKGDIAEGYSVSREKKESFPLTVTSAQKNPTAFYLCASTPRQGPYTEAFFGQGTRLTVV.

The V and J genes are TRBV7-2 and TRBJ2-7; 12 bases match TRBD2. CDR3 length equals 17 residues. Germline assignment: CDR1 SGHTA and CDR2 FQGNSA. V dropped 7 bases and J dropped 2; count of bases not matched to a gene: 12. As DNA, the CDR3 is TGTGCCAGCACCCGCGGGACTAGCGGGTGGGGGGCCTACGAGCAGTACTTC. It encodes CASTRGTSGWGAYEQYF.

V and J are TRBV20-1 and TRBJ2-5; D remains ambiguous. The CDR3 covers 11 residues. Trimming removed 6 bases at V and 5 bases at J, with 10 bases between. CDR1 DFQATT and CDR2 SNEGSKA come from the germline V gene (reference sequence). CDR3 amino acids: CSATDTETQYF. The CDR3 nucleotides read TGCAGTGCCACCGACACCGAGACCCAGTACTTC.

For the CDR3, the DNA is TGTGCCAGCAGTTACTCGCGGGGATTGAACTATGGCTACACCTTC. It yields the protein CASSYSRGLNYGYTF. The genes are TRBV6-5 and TRBJ1-2; the D is unclear. Per the germline V gene, CDR1 is MNHEY and CDR2 is SVGAGI. V was pared by 0 bases and J by 2 bases, with 10 bases between. The CDR3 spans 15 residues.

The sample holds one count of this clone. This chain joins TRBV5-4 and TRBJ2-6; TRBD2 might be the D (6 bases). This CDR3 has 15 amino acids. V dropped 1 base and J dropped 4 bases, with 9 bases sitting between them. Germline lookup yields CDR1 SGHNT and CDR2 YYREEE (reference sequence). CDR3 residues: CASSLYGSGANVLTF. The CDR3 DNA reads as TGTGCCAGCAGCTTGTACGGGAGCGGGGCCAACGTCCTGACTTTC.

The chain joins TRBV4-2 to TRBJ2-7; either TRBD1 or TRBD2 may fit D (5 bases each). This CDR3 is 14 amino acids long. V was trimmed by 0 bases and J by 2 bases, leaving 8 bases between them. Germline lookup yields CDR1 LGHNA and CDR2 YNFKEQ. The CDR3 loop reads CASSQDGGPYEQYF. The CDR3 DNA follows: TGTGCCAGCAGCCAAGATGGGGGTCCCTACGAGCAGTACTTC.

This rearrangement joins TRBV29-1 to TRBJ2-3; maybe TRBD1 (5 bases). The length of the CDR3 is 15 residues. The V end was cut by 6 bases, the J end by 1 base, with 17 bases between. Germline CDR1 is SQVTM and CDR2 is ANQGSEA. CDR3 sequence reads: CSVTISGPGTDTQYF. CDR3 nucleotides: TGCAGCGTGACCATTTCAGGGCCGGGCACAGATACGCAGTATTTT.

This chain joins TRBV28 and TRBJ1-3, with 7 bases identical to TRBD1. The CDR3 spans 13 residues. The germline V gene has CDR1 MDHEN and CDR2 SYDVKM. As DNA, the CDR3 is TGTGCGCACAGGGGCAGCTCTGGAAACACCATATATTTT. It is translated as CAHRGSSGNTIYF. The full variable domain, its missing parts supplied by reference TRBV28 and TRBJ1-3, is DVKVTQSSRYLVKRTGEKVFLECVQDMDHENMFWYRQDPGLGLRLIYFSYDVKMKEKGDIPEGYSVSREKKERFSLILESASTNQTSMYLCAHRGSSGNTIYFGEGSWLTVV.

V is TRBV12-5 and J is TRBJ1-2, with D possibly being TRBD1 (5 bases). V was cut by 2 bases and J by 14 bases, with 15 bases left in between. CDR1 is LGHNT and CDR2 is FRNRAP in the germline V gene. The CDR3 is 12 residues long. The CDR3 is CASGLPRGRVTF. CDR3 sequence (DNA): TGTGCTAGTGGTTTGCCACGGGGGAGAGTTACCTTC.

CDR3 nucleotide sequence: TGTGCCAGCAGCGTAGGGTTTCGGAACACTGAAGCTTTCTTT. Amino acid sequence: CASSVGFRNTEAFF. V gene TRBV7-2 combines with J gene TRBJ1-1; no clear D gene. CDR1 and CDR2 from the germline V gene are SGHTA and FQGNSA. This CDR3 has 14 amino acids. Trimming took 5 bases from V and 1 from J, leaving 11 bases between them.

The chain employs TRBV5-1 and TRBJ2-5; 8 bases fit TRBD1. The CDR3 is made up of 15 amino acids. The germline gives CDR1 SGHRS, CDR2 YFSETQ. V dropped 4 bases and J dropped 2; count of bases not matched to a gene: 7. CDR3 in amino acids: CASSRTGGWQETQYF. As DNA, the CDR3 is TGCGCCAGCAGCCGAACAGGGGGTTGGCAAGAGACCCAGTACTTC.

The chain has TRBV18 and TRBJ2-3; 9 bases map to TRBD1. Unmatched junction bases numbered 3, after V lost 3 bases and J lost 2 bases. The CDR3 spans 15 residues. CDR1 is KGHSH and CDR2 is LQKENI in the germline V gene. CDR3 residues: CASSPRDRDTDTQYF. In DNA form, the CDR3 reads TGTGCCAGCTCACCCCGGGACAGGGACACAGATACGCAGTATTTT.

This rearrangement joins TRBV4-1 to TRBJ1-2, with 8 bases aligning to TRBD1. CDR1 is MGHRA and CDR2 is YSYEKL in the germline V gene. The CDR3 spans 16 residues. After removal of 0 bases from V and 3 bases from J, the junction contained 6 bases not matched to a gene. In nucleotides, the CDR3 is TGCGCCAGCAGCCAAGATGGAGACAGGGGAGACTATGGCTACACCTTC. Protein sequence: CASSQDGDRGDYGYTF.

The chain combines TRBV19 with TRBJ2-7; 7 nucleotides align to TRBD1. The germline V gene encodes CDR1 LNHDA and CDR2 SQIVND (reference sequence). Trimming removed 4 bases from V and 2 bases from J; junction bases left unmatched: 17. The length of the CDR3 is 18 residues. The CDR3 DNA reads as TGTGCCAGTAGTACGCTTTACCTCGGGACAGCGAGAGCCTACGAGCAGTACTTC. Amino acids: CASSTLYLGTARAYEQYF. The variable domain in full, completed from reference TRBV19 and TRBJ2-7, reads DGGITQSPKYLFRKEGQNVTLSCEQNLNHDAMYWYRQDPGQGLRLIYYSQIVNDFQKGDIAEGYSVSREKKESFPLTVTSAQKNPTAFYLCASSTLYLGTARAYEQYFGPGTRLTVT.

The chain has TRBV19 and TRBJ1-5; TRBD1 matches at 8 bases. Germline CDR1 LNHDA, CDR2 SQIVND (reference sequence). Germline trimming cut 7 bases from V and 2 bases from J; bases unmatched to any gene: 7. The CDR3 length is 15 residues. The CDR3: CASTFGQGGNQPQHF. In DNA, the CDR3 is TGTGCCAGTACTTTCGGACAGGGCGGCAATCAGCCCCAGCATTTT.

The chain employs TRBV9 and TRBJ1-6; D unresolved. Per the germline V gene, CDR1 is SGDLS and CDR2 is YYNGEE. Trimming shortened V by 2 bases and J by 7 bases, and 10 bases separated the two germline ends. The length of the CDR3 is 14 residues. In DNA, the CDR3 is TGTGCCAGCAGCGTTGGGGAGAAAAATTCACCCCTCCACTTT. This translates into CASSVGEKNSPLHF.

CDR3 bases: TGTGCCAGCAGCTTAGGTCCAGGCTTCTATGGCTACACCTTC. It codes for CASSLGPGFYGYTF. The gene calls are TRBV7-9 and TRBJ1-2; D is unresolved. V shed 1 base and J shed 4 bases, with 10 bases lying between them. The CDR3 spans 14 residues. Germline CDR1 and CDR2: SEHNR and FQNEAQ (reference sequence).

The rearrangement uses TRBV9 and TRBJ2-3, with D tentatively TRBD2 (5 bases). CDR1 is SGDLS, CDR2 YYNGEE, per germline. Trimming pared 2 bases from V and 6 bases from J, leaving 19 bases between. This CDR3 has 16 residues. CDR3 sequence (DNA): TGTGCCAGCAGCGTGGCTGGGAGAAGGTCAAGCGATACGCAGTATTTT. This gives the protein CASSVAGRRSSDTQYF.

This clone appeared once. V and J are TRBV2 and TRBJ1-6; D might be TRBD1 (5 bases). The germline CDR1 and CDR2 sequences are SNHLY and FYNNEI. Trimming cost V 5 bases and J 14 bases, with 16 bases left between them. There are 13 residues in the CDR3. CDR3 sequence (DNA): TGTGCCAGCAGTTCCTCTCAGGGTCTTTCCCTCCACTTT. It yields the protein CASSSSQGLSLHF.

The chain couples TRBV9 to TRBJ2-7; 9 nucleotides agree with TRBD1. V was pared by 4 bases and J by 4 bases, with 9 bases of the junction left unmatched. The CDR3 is 15 amino acids. CDR1 SGDLS and CDR2 YYNGEE come from the germline V gene. Here the CDR3 reads CASSLDGTGRYEQYF. In nucleotides, the CDR3 is TGTGCCAGCAGCCTGGACGGGACAGGGAGGTACGAGCAGTACTTC. Combining the CDR3 with reference TRBV9 and TRBJ2-7 gives the whole variable domain DSGVTQTPKHLITATGQRVTLRCSPRSGDLSVYWYQQSLDQGLQFLIQYYNGEERAKGNILERFSAQQFPDLHSELNLSSLELGDSALYFCASSLDGTGRYEQYFGPGTRLTVT.

The chain is built from TRBV19 and TRBJ1-1; D may be TRBD1 (5 bases). Trimming took off 7 bases at V and 1 base at J, with 16 bases between the two ends. Germline CDR1 LNHDA, CDR2 SQIVND (reference sequence). This CDR3 has 15 residues. The CDR3 loop is CASTKPGRANTEAFF. The CDR3 DNA sequence: TGTGCCAGTACCAAACCAGGGAGGGCGAACACTGAAGCTTTCTTT.

This clone came up a few times. The chain joins TRBV19 to TRBJ1-6; D remains unclear. CDR1 LNHDA and CDR2 SQIVND come from the germline V gene (reference sequence). The CDR3 consists of 14 residues. Trimming removed 7 bases at V and 0 bases at J, with 7 bases between. CDR3 sequence (DNA): TGTGCCAGTAAACAAAGCTCCTATAATTCACCCCTCCACTTT. It translates to CASKQSSYNSPLHF.

The chain employs TRBV5-1 and TRBJ1-1, with a weak D call TRBD1 (5 bases). The CDR3 runs 14 residues. Trimming took 6 bases from V and 5 from J, leaving 17 bases between them. Germline loops: CDR1 SGHRS, CDR2 YFSETQ. CDR3 amino acids: CASTETQGWTEAFF. CDR3 in DNA: TGCGCCAGCACAGAAACGCAGGGTTGGACTGAAGCTTTCTTT.

This clone was detected a few times. The rearrangement links TRBV28 to TRBJ2-2; TRBD1 matches at 7 bases. Germline V lookup: CDR1 MDHEN, CDR2 SYDVKM. V lost 5 bases and J lost 3; bases outside the gene matches: 12. CDR3 length: 17 residues. The CDR3 is CASSAPRGQEDTGELFF. DNA of the CDR3: TGTGCCAGCAGTGCCCCCCGCGGACAGGAGGACACCGGGGAGCTGTTTTTT.